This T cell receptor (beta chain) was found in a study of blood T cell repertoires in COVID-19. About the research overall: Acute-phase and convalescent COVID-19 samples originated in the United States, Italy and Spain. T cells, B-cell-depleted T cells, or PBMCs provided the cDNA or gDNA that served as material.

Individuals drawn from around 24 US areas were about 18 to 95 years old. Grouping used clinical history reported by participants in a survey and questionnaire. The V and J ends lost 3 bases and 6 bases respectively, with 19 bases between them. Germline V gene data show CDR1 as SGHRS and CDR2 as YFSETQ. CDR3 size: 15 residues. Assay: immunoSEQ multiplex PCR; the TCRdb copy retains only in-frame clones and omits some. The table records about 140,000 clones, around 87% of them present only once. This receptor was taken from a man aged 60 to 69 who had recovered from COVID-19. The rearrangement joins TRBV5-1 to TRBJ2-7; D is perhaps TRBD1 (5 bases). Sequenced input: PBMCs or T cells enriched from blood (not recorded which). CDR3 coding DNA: TGCGCCAGCAGCTGGTCGGCAGGGCGGACGAGCGAGCAGTACTTC. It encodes CASSWSAGRTSEQYF.